This entry lists 22 T cell receptor beta chains sequenced from one sample in a study of T cell repertoires in cytomegalovirus infection (dated by TCRdb to between 2018 and 2020). Antigens of these TCRs are unknown. Interpreted using the paper, the treatment or condition label stands for: in vitro stimulation with specific CMV peptide epitopes to enrich CMV-specific T cells. Instrument used: Illumina HiSeq 1500. The public reads were run again by TCRdb, first through fastp at Q25 and then through MiXCR, and only productive beta chains were kept. When rows share a CDR3 protein, they turn into one entry using the most common DNA and genes. The sample has approximately 110,000 distinct CDR3 sequences on record, around 30% of them singletons. The ten largest account for around two fifths of the sample. The sample consisted of CD8+ T cells from cultured PBMCs, taken from culture after CMV antigen stimulation. The receptors were gathered from a human donor in good health (CMV status not recorded). Some clones in this sample may be carry-over from other donors' samples.

The CDR3 nucleotides are TGTGCCAGCAGTTTCACGGTCGGGCATGAGCAGTTCTTC. This codes for CASSFTVGHEQFF. The V and J genes are TRBV12-3 or TRBV12-4 and TRBJ2-1; D remains ambiguous. CDR3 length: 13 amino acids. Trimming left V 3 bases short and J 8 bases short, with 11 bases between.

This chain connects TRBV6-2 or TRBV6-3 to TRBJ2-2; 8 nucleotides agree with TRBD2. This CDR3 region has 16 residues. Germline CDR1 and CDR2: MNHEY and SVGEGT. V lost 5 bases to trimming and J lost 6 bases; unmatched junction nucleotides: 11. The CDR3 DNA is TGTGCCAGCAGTCGGGGGGGCCCTTTTACGGCCGGGGAGCTGTTTTTT. Its translation: CASSRGGPFTAGELFF.

CDR3 loop: CASGYSAGNSGYGYTF. The CDR3, as DNA: TGTGCTAGTGGCTATTCGGCAGGGAATTCCGGCTATGGCTACACCTTC. The chain joins TRBV12-5 to TRBJ1-2, with D possibly TRBD1 on 5 matching bases. Deletions cut 6 bases from V and 4 bases from J, with 21 bases between. The CDR3 totals 16 residues. Germline V lookup: CDR1 LGHNT, CDR2 FRNRAP.

This clonotype was picked up a small number of times. This chain links TRBV25-1 with TRBJ2-5; TRBD2 matches at 7 bases. The CDR3 runs 15 residues. CDR1 is MGHDK and CDR2 is SYGVNS in the germline V gene. Trimming took 1 base from V and 0 from J; bases not matched to a gene: 2. The chain's CDR3 is CASSEFGGDQETQYF. CDR3 bases: TGTGCCAGCAGTGAATTTGGGGGGGACCAAGAGACCCAGTACTTC.

This clonotype was seen a few times. J is TRBJ2-7 and V is TRBV4-3; 8 nucleotides agree with TRBD1. The CDR3 covers 14 residues. Germline V gives CDR1 LGHNA, CDR2 YSLEER. V lost 0 bases to trimming and J lost 5 bases; unmatched junction nucleotides: 3. The chain's CDR3 is CASSQEAGGHEQYF. Written as DNA, the CDR3 is TGCGCCAGCAGCCAAGAGGCAGGGGGCCACGAGCAGTACTTC.

This clonotype was seen many times. The V call is TRBV11-2, the J call TRBJ1-5, with 7 bases identical to TRBD1. Trimming removed 5 bases from V and 3 bases from J; junction bases left unmatched: 4. The CDR3 has 14 residues. Germline CDR1 is SGHAT and CDR2 is FQNNGV. This CDR3 is CASSLGQTNQPQHF. Written as DNA, the CDR3 is TGTGCCAGCAGCCTGGGACAGACCAATCAGCCCCAGCATTTT.

In this sample, this clonotype turned up a few times. The chain employs TRBV28 and TRBJ2-7; weak D call: TRBD1 (6 bases). The CDR3 has 16 amino acids. The V end was cut by 5 bases, the J end by 0 bases, with 17 bases between. Looked up from germline, CDR1 is MDHEN and CDR2 is SYDVKM. The CDR3, as DNA: TGTGCCAGCAGTCTCCCAGGGGAACAGAGCTCCTACGAGCAGTACTTC. It translates to CASSLPGEQSSYEQYF. Using reference TRBV28 and TRBJ2-7 for the parts outside the CDR3, the full variable domain is DVKVTQSSRYLVKRTGEKVFLECVQDMDHENMFWYRQDPGLGLRLIYFSYDVKMKEKGDIPEGYSVSREKKERFSLILESASTNQTSMYLCASSLPGEQSSYEQYFGPGTRLTVT.

J is TRBJ1-5 and V is TRBV7-4, with a possible D match to TRBD1 (5 bases). This CDR3 spans 16 amino acids. Germline CDR1 reads SGHVT; CDR2 reads SQSDAQ. Trimming cost V 5 bases and J 0 bases, with 14 bases left between them. The CDR3 nucleotides read TGTGCCAGCAGCCCCTCCGGGACTTTTAGCAATCAGCCCCAGCATTTT. This encodes CASSPSGTFSNQPQHF.

This clonotype was observed a few times. The V gene is TRBV7-9, the J gene TRBJ2-1; TRBD2 agrees at 9 bases. CDR1 and CDR2 from the germline V gene are SEHNR and FQNEAQ (reference sequence). Unmatched junction bases numbered 1, after V lost 1 base and J lost 3 bases. The CDR3 sequence is 15 residues long. CDR3 residues: CASSLVAGVYNEQFF. For the CDR3, the DNA is TGTGCCAGCAGCTTAGTAGCGGGGGTCTACAATGAGCAGTTCTTC. The variable domain in full, completed from reference TRBV7-9 and TRBJ2-1, reads DTGVSQNPRHKITKRGQNVTFRCDPISEHNRLYWYRQTLGQGPEFLTYFQNEAQLEKSRLLSDRFSAERPKGSFSTLEIQRTEQGDSAMYLCASSLVAGVYNEQFFGPGTRLTVL.

This clonotype was seen a few times. The V and J genes are TRBV20-1 and TRBJ1-4, with D perhaps matching TRBD1 (5 bases). Trimming stripped 4 bases from V and 6 bases from J, with 6 bases between. Germline V gives CDR1 DFQATT, CDR2 SNEGSKA (reference sequence). The CDR3 loop spans 11 amino acids. CDR3 sequence: CSAKQDEKLFF. In nucleotides, the CDR3 is TGCAGTGCTAAACAGGATGAAAAACTGTTTTTT.

V is TRBV6-8 and J is TRBJ2-7; 7 bases line up with TRBD1. The CDR3 contains 15 residues. Germline V gene sequence: CDR1 MNHGY, CDR2 SAAAGT. V dropped 5 bases and J dropped 0; count of bases not matched to a gene: 7. The CDR3 loop is CASSAGQASSYEQYF. CDR3 DNA: TGTGCCAGCAGTGCCGGACAGGCGAGCTCCTACGAGCAGTACTTC.

The rearrangement uses TRBV12-3 or TRBV12-4 and TRBJ2-7; 7 nucleotides line up with TRBD1. This CDR3 has 16 amino acids. Trimming at V came to 5 bases and at J to 7 bases, leaving 17 bases not matched to a gene. In DNA, the CDR3 is TGTGCCAGCAGTCCGACCGTTACAGGGGCCGCTATGGAGCAGTACTTC. Amino acid sequence: CASSPTVTGAAMEQYF.

The chain combines TRBV4-3 with TRBJ1-1; TRBD1 is a possible D gene (5 bases). V dropped 1 base and J dropped 1 base, with 7 bases sitting between them. This CDR3 is 14 amino acids long. From germline, CDR1 is LGHNA and CDR2 YSLEER. For the CDR3, the DNA is TGCGCCAGCAGCCAAGTCGGGACGAACACTGAAGCTTTCTTT. Its translation is CASSQVGTNTEAFF.

As concerns this clonotype: A much larger clone differs by one base, so this may be a read error. The rearrangement links TRBV6-1 to TRBJ1-2; TRBD1 agrees at 8 bases. This CDR3 region has 14 residues. The V gene's germline CDR1 is MNHNS and CDR2 SASEGT. DNA of the CDR3: TGTGCCAACAGTGATGGACAGGGAGTTCGGGGCTACACCTTC. It encodes CANSDGQGVRGYTF.

The chain uses TRBV7-2 and TRBJ1-1, with D tentatively TRBD1 (5 bases). This CDR3 contains 12 residues. Trimming shortened V by 0 bases and J by 11 bases, and 10 bases separated the two germline ends. Per the germline V gene, CDR1 is SGHTA and CDR2 is FQGNSA. CDR3 coding DNA: TGTGCCAGCAGCTTAGCGGCAGGGCAGGCTTTCTTT. Amino acid sequence: CASSLAAGQAFF. Full variable domain (missing parts from reference TRBV7-2 and TRBJ1-1): GAGVSQSPSNKVTEKGKDVELRCDPISGHTALYWYRQSLGQGLEFLIYFQGNSAPDKSGLPSDRFSAERTGGSVSTLTIQRTQQEDSAVYLCASSLAAGQAFFGQGTRLTVV.

The chain links TRBV19 to TRBJ2-7; D is unclear. There are 11 residues in the CDR3. Germline V CDR1 and CDR2: LNHDA, SQIVND (reference sequence). Trimming stripped 8 bases from V and 2 bases from J, with 7 bases between. In nucleotides, the CDR3 is TGTGCCAGTGGGCATGCCTACGAGCAGTACTTC. Its protein product is CASGHAYEQYF.

The chain is built from TRBV6-5 and TRBJ2-3, with 11 bases aligning to TRBD2. This CDR3 has 17 residues. Germline V gives CDR1 MNHEY, CDR2 SVGAGI. The V segment lost 2 bases and the J segment 5 bases; nucleotides outside the gene matches: 9. As DNA, the CDR3 is TGTGCCAGCAGTTACGAGGCTAGCGGGGGGCCTATAGATACGCAGTATTTT. It translates to CASSYEASGGPIDTQYF.

Concerning this clonotype itself: At one end the junction does not follow the germline gene, possibly because of a read error. The chain combines TRBV6-1 with TRBJ2-7; D may be TRBD1 or TRBD2 (6 bases each). The V gene's germline CDR1 is MNHNS and CDR2 SASEGT. There are 15 residues in the CDR3. The CDR3 is CASSEAGHPYGGVIF. The CDR3 DNA is TGTGCCAGCAGTGAGGCGGGACACCCCTATGGTGGGGTTATATTC.

V usage is TRBV11-1 and J usage is TRBJ2-5, with TRBD2 identical over 8 bases. Losses at the gene ends were 5 bases for V and 5 bases for J; bases not matched to a gene: 7. The germline gives CDR1 SGHAT, CDR2 FQDESV (reference sequence). The CDR3 has 14 residues. The CDR3 nucleotides read TGTGCCAGCAGCCGAGGACTAGCCGCGGAGACCCAGTACTTC. Translated: CASSRGLAAETQYF.

The gene calls are TRBV6-1 and TRBJ1-6; a weak D match, TRBD1 (5 bases). V was clipped by 5 bases and J by 11 bases, with 16 bases between them. Germline loops: CDR1 MNHNS, CDR2 SASEGT. The CDR3 length is 14 residues. CDR3 DNA: TGTGCCAGCAGTTGGGGCAGGCTGCGAACACCCCTCCACTTT. Its translation is CASSWGRLRTPLHF.

This clonotype occurred a few times. The chain couples TRBV5-4 to TRBJ1-1; unclear D gene. The germline CDR1 and CDR2 sequences are SGHNT and YYREEE (reference sequence). The V and J ends lost 1 base and 4 bases respectively, with 8 bases between them. The length of the CDR3 is 13 residues. CDR3: CASSLWRGTEAFF. The CDR3 region has the DNA TGTGCCAGCAGCTTGTGGAGAGGCACTGAAGCTTTCTTT.

This clonotype was counted between two and nine times. V gene TRBV12-3 or TRBV12-4 combines with J gene TRBJ1-2; D is unclear. Trimming took 3 bases from V and 0 from J, leaving 8 bases between them. The length of the CDR3 is 14 residues. The CDR3 here is CASSLGWSNYGYTF. CDR3 nucleotides: TGTGCCAGCAGTTTGGGGTGGTCTAACTATGGCTACACCTTC.